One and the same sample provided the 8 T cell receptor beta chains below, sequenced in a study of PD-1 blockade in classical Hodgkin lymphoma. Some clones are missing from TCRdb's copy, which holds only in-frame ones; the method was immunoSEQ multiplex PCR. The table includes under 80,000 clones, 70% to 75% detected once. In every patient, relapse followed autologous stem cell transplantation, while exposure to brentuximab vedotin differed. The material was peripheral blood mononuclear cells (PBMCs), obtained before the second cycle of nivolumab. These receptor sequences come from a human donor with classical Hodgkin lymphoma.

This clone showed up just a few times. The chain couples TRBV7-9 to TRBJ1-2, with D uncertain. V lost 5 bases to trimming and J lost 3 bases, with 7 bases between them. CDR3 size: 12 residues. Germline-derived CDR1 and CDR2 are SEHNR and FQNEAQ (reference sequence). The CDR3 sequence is CASSRGDYGYTF. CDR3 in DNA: TGTGCCAGCAGCCGAGGAGACTATGGCTACACCTTC.

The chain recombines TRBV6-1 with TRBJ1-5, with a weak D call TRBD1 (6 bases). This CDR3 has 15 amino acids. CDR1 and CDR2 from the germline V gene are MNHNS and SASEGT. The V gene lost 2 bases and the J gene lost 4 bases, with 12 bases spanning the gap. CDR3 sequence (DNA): TGTGCCAGCAGTGAACCAATAGGGGGAAATCAGCCCCAGCATTTT. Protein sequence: CASSEPIGGNQPQHF.

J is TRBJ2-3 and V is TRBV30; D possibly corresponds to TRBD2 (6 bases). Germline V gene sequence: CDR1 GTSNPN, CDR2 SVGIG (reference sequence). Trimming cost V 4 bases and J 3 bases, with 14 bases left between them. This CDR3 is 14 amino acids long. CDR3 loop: CAWKISGRTDTQYF. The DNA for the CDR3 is TGTGCCTGGAAGATTAGCGGTAGGACAGATACGCAGTATTTT.

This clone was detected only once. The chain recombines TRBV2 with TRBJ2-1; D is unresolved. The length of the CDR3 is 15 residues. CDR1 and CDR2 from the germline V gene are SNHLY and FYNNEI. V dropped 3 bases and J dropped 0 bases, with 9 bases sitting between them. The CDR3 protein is CASSEVVSSYNEQFF. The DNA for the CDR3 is TGTGCCAGCAGTGAGGTAGTGAGCTCCTACAATGAGCAGTTCTTC. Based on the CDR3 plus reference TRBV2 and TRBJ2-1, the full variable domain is EPEVTQTPSHQVTQMGQEVILRCVPISNHLYFYWYRQILGQKVEFLVSFYNNEISEKSEIFDDQFSVERPDGSNFTLKIRSTKLEDSAMYFCASSEVVSSYNEQFFGPGTRLTVL.

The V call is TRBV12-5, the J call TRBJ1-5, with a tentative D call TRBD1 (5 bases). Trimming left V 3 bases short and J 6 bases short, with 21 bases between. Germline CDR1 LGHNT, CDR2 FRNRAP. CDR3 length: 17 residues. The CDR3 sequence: CASGFIVVRDQGQPQHF. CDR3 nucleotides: TGTGCTAGTGGTTTTATAGTTGTGAGGGATCAGGGTCAGCCCCAGCATTTT.

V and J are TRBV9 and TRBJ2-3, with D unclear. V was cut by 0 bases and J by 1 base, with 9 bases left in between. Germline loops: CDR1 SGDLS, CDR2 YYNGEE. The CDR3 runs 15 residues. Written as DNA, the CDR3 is TGTGCCAGCAGCGTAGGTATAGGTGGCACAGATACGCAGTATTTT. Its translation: CASSVGIGGTDTQYF.

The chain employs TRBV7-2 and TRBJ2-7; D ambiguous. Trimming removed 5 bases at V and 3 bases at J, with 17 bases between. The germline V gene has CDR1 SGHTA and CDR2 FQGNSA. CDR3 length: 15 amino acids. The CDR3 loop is CASSLNGRAIYEQYF. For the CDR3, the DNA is TGTGCCAGCAGCCTCAACGGACGGGCGATCTACGAGCAGTACTTC.

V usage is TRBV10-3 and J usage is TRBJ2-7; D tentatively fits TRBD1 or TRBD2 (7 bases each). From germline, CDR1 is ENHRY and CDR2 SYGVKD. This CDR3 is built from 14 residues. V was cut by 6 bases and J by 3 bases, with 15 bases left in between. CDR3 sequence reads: CAIRIQGGNYEQYF. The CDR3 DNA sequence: TGTGCCATCAGGATCCAGGGGGGGAACTACGAGCAGTACTTC.